These T cell receptor beta chains were read from a single sample in a study of blood T cell repertoires in COVID-19. Some clones are missing from TCRdb's copy, which holds only in-frame ones; the method was immunoSEQ multiplex PCR. The sample shows about 300,000 clones, under 90% of them seen only once. Sequencing was done on a sample of PBMCs or T cells enriched from blood (not recorded which). The receptors derive from a man aged 25-45 years who had recovered from COVID-19. The CDR3 runs from the conserved cysteine through the conserved F or W. D genes are given only for firm matches. Only part of the rows carry a size: once, few, many, or a class if the clone is expanded.

V gene: TRBV11-3; clone size: -; D gene: -; J gene: TRBJ1-1; CDR3 DNA: TGTGCCAGCAGCCCTTCCCCAAGCATGGAAGCTTTCTTT; CDR3 protein: CASSPSPSMEAFF
V gene: TRBV4-1; clone size: -; D gene: TRBD2; J gene: TRBJ2-1; CDR3 DNA: TGCGCCAGCAGCCTCGCTAGCGGGGACAATGAGCAGTTCTTC; CDR3 protein: CASSLASGDNEQFF
V gene: TRBV27; clone size: -; D gene: TRBD2; J gene: TRBJ2-7; CDR3 DNA: TGTGCCAGCAGTTTATCTAGCGGGGGTAGCGACGAGCAGTACTTC; CDR3 protein: CASSLSSGGSDEQYF
V gene: TRBV15; clone size: -; D gene: -; J gene: TRBJ1-4; CDR3 DNA: TGTGCCACCAGCAGAGATTTCCTTGAAAAACTGTTTTTT; CDR3 protein: CATSRDFLEKLFF
V gene: TRBV28; clone size: -; D gene: -; J gene: TRBJ1-2; CDR3 DNA: TGTGCCAGCAGTTGGGGCCAGGGCGTATTCTATGGCTACACCTTC; CDR3 protein: CASSWGQGVFYGYTF
V gene: TRBV6-5; clone size: -; D gene: TRBD1; J gene: TRBJ2-7; CDR3 DNA: TGTGCCAGCAGTCGACAGGGAAGCTCCTACGAGCAGTACTTC; CDR3 protein: CASSRQGSSYEQYF
V gene: TRBV7-9; clone size: once; D gene: -; J gene: TRBJ2-6; CDR3 DNA: TGTGCCAGCAGCCTCTCCGGGGGGCTCGGGGCCAACGTCCTGACTTTC; CDR3 protein: CASSLSGGLGANVLTF
V gene: TRBV2; clone size: few; D gene: TRBD2; J gene: TRBJ2-1; CDR3 DNA: TGTGCCAGCAGCGACGGGACTAGCAATGAGCAGTTCTTC; CDR3 protein: CASSDGTSNEQFF
V gene: TRBV6-5; clone size: -; D gene: -; J gene: TRBJ1-3; CDR3 DNA: TGTGCCAGCAGTTACGGAGCAGGGGAGGGAAACACCATATATTTT; CDR3 protein: CASSYGAGEGNTIYF
V gene: TRBV19; clone size: -; D gene: -; J gene: TRBJ1-1; CDR3 DNA: TGTGCCAGTAGTCAAAGGGGGTCCGGGGTGAACACTGAAGCTTTCTTT; CDR3 protein: CASSQRGSGVNTEAFF
V gene: TRBV11-2; clone size: -; D gene: -; J gene: TRBJ2-7; CDR3 DNA: TGTGCCAGCAGCCTCAACCGGGACTCGCACTACGAGCAGTACTTC; CDR3 protein: CASSLNRDSHYEQYF
V gene: TRBV19; clone size: -; D gene: TRBD1; J gene: TRBJ1-2; CDR3 DNA: TGTGCCAGTAGTAACATCCGGGACAGAGCTGGCTACACCTTC; CDR3 protein: CASSNIRDRAGYTF
V gene: TRBV3-1/TRBV3-2; clone size: -; D gene: TRBD1; J gene: TRBJ1-2; CDR3 DNA: TGTGCCAGCAGCACCCGTGGGACAGGGAATGGCTACACCTTC; CDR3 protein: CASSTRGTGNGYTF
V gene: TRBV27; clone size: -; D gene: -; J gene: TRBJ2-3; CDR3 DNA: TGTGCCAGCAGTTTAGCAGGGCGGAGAGATACGCAGTATTTT; CDR3 protein: CASSLAGRRDTQYF
V gene: TRBV11-2; clone size: -; D gene: -; J gene: TRBJ2-3; CDR3 DNA: TGTGCCAGCAGCCCCCGGGGGGCTAGGGTCGGCACAGATACGCAGTATTTT; CDR3 protein: CASSPRGARVGTDTQYF
V gene: TRBV29-1; clone size: -; D gene: -; J gene: TRBJ1-3; CDR3 DNA: TGCAGCGTTGAATCTCAGAACTCTGGAAACACCATATATTTT; CDR3 protein: CSVESQNSGNTIYF
V gene: TRBV28; clone size: -; D gene: TRBD1; J gene: TRBJ1-1; CDR3 DNA: TGTGCCAGCACCTCGACAGGGGTAGCTTTCTTT; CDR3 protein: CASTSTGVAFF
V gene: TRBV24-1; clone size: -; D gene: -; J gene: TRBJ1-5; CDR3 DNA: TGTGCCACCAGTGCCGCCGACAGGACCAATCAGCCCCAGCATTTT; CDR3 protein: CATSAADRTNQPQHF
V gene: TRBV5-4; clone size: -; D gene: TRBD2; J gene: TRBJ2-3; CDR3 DNA: TGTGCCAGCAGCTTTCAAGCGGGGGGGTACGATACGCAGTATTTT; CDR3 protein: CASSFQAGGYDTQYF
V gene: TRBV7-2; clone size: -; D gene: TRBD1; J gene: TRBJ1-4; CDR3 DNA: TGTGCCAGCAGACAGGGGGTCACAACTAATGAAAAACTGTTTTTT; CDR3 protein: CASRQGVTTNEKLFF
V gene: TRBV6-6; clone size: -; D gene: TRBD1; J gene: TRBJ2-7; CDR3 DNA: TGTGCCAGCCAGGACAGGGGGCTCTATGAGCAGTACTTC; CDR3 protein: CASQDRGLYEQYF
V gene: TRBV10-3; clone size: -; D gene: TRBD1; J gene: TRBJ1-2; CDR3 DNA: TGTGCCATCAGTGAAGGACAGGGCAACAACTATGGCTACACCTTC; CDR3 protein: CAISEGQGNNYGYTF
V gene: TRBV19; clone size: -; D gene: -; J gene: TRBJ2-5; CDR3 DNA: TGTGCCAGTAGTCCTAGGACTGATCAAGAGACCCAGTACTTC; CDR3 protein: CASSPRTDQETQYF
V gene: TRBV6-5; clone size: once; D gene: -; J gene: TRBJ1-2; CDR3 DNA: TGTGCCAGCAGTTACTCAGTCTCAGCGGGCGGGGGAGGCTACACCTTC; CDR3 protein: CASSYSVSAGGGGYTF
V gene: TRBV19; clone size: -; D gene: -; J gene: TRBJ1-5; CDR3 DNA: TGTGCCAGTAAGCCGGGCCGGGAAAATCAGCCCCAGCATTTT; CDR3 protein: CASKPGRENQPQHF
V gene: TRBV6-5; clone size: -; D gene: TRBD1; J gene: TRBJ1-2; CDR3 DNA: TGTGCCAGCAGTTACGGGCAGGGGGAAGACTATGGCTACACCTTC; CDR3 protein: CASSYGQGEDYGYTF
V gene: TRBV5-1; clone size: -; D gene: TRBD2; J gene: TRBJ2-7; CDR3 DNA: TGCGCCAGCAGCTTTGATCCGAGCGGGAGTCTATACGAGCAGTACTTC; CDR3 protein: CASSFDPSGSLYEQYF
V gene: TRBV6-2/TRBV6-3; clone size: -; D gene: TRBD2; J gene: TRBJ2-1; CDR3 DNA: TGTGCCAGCAGCTCGACTAGCGGGTTCAGTGGGCAGTTCTTC; CDR3 protein: CASSSTSGFSGQFF
V gene: TRBV29-1; clone size: -; D gene: -; J gene: TRBJ1-2; CDR3 DNA: TGCAGCGTTGAAGATCTCCGGAGCCCTAGGGGCTACACCTTC; CDR3 protein: CSVEDLRSPRGYTF
V gene: TRBV5-1; clone size: -; D gene: -; J gene: TRBJ2-7; CDR3 DNA: TGCGCCAGCACCCCCTTCCCGGAGCTCTACGAGCAGTACTTC; CDR3 protein: CASTPFPELYEQYF
V gene: TRBV29-1; clone size: -; D gene: -; J gene: TRBJ1-5; CDR3 DNA: TGCAGCGTTGGGCAGGGGTTTGAGCCCCAGCATTTT; CDR3 protein: CSVGQGFEPQHF
V gene: TRBV6-5; clone size: -; D gene: TRBD1; J gene: TRBJ2-1; CDR3 DNA: TGTGCCAGTCGACAGGGACCTTACAATGAGCAGTTCTTC; CDR3 protein: CASRQGPYNEQFF
V gene: TRBV19; clone size: -; D gene: TRBD1; J gene: TRBJ1-3; CDR3 DNA: TGTGCCAGTAGCCCCTGGACAGGGGCAGACACCATATATTTT; CDR3 protein: CASSPWTGADTIYF
V gene: TRBV6-1; clone size: -; D gene: -; J gene: TRBJ2-5; CDR3 DNA: TGTGCCAGCAGTGATCGTTGGACCGCAGGGGCAGAGACCCAGTACTTC; CDR3 protein: CASSDRWTAGAETQYF
V gene: TRBV30; clone size: -; D gene: TRBD2; J gene: TRBJ2-2; CDR3 DNA: TGTGCCTGGAGTTTAGCGGGAGGCCCCGGGGAGCTGTTTTTT; CDR3 protein: CAWSLAGGPGELFF
V gene: TRBV28; clone size: few; D gene: -; J gene: TRBJ1-2; CDR3 DNA: TGTGCCAGCAGTTTTGGAGGGGTTAATGGCTACACCTTC; CDR3 protein: CASSFGGVNGYTF
V gene: TRBV7-8; clone size: once; D gene: TRBD2; J gene: TRBJ2-3; CDR3 DNA: TGTGCCAGCAGCGCTAGACTAGCGGGGTTGTCAGATACGCAGTATTTT; CDR3 protein: CASSARLAGLSDTQYF